These T cell receptor beta chains were read from a single sample in a study of T cells in localized non-small cell lung cancer. TCRdb's copy holds only in-frame clones and misses some; the assay was immunoSEQ multiplex PCR. The sample contains tens of thousands of clones, around 85% of which appear only once. The starting material was peripheral blood, obtained before any cancer treatment. These receptors all come from a female donor at least 60 years old with stage I lung adenocarcinoma. Each CDR3 is given with its conserved first and last residue. A D gene is named only where the DNA matches it firmly. Clone sizes are given selectively: once, few, many, or a class where the clone is expanded.

j_call d_call clone_size cdr3_length v_call cdr3_nt cdr3_aa
TRBJ2-5 TRBD2 - 16 TRBV5-5 TGTGCCAGCAGCCAGGGGACTAGCGGGTTCCAAGAGACCCAGTACTTC CASSQGTSGFQETQYF
TRBJ2-5 TRBD1 once 17 TRBV11-1 TGTGCCAGCAGCTTAGCGCGGGGACAGGGGGACCAAGAGACCCAGTACTTC CASSLARGQGDQETQYF
TRBJ2-1 - few 12 TRBV27 TGTGCCAGCAGCCGGCCCTACAATGAGCAGTTCTTC CASSRPYNEQFF
TRBJ1-5 TRBD1 - 15 TRBV6-5 TGTGCCAGCAGTCAAGTACAGGGGGTCGGTCAGCCCCAGCATTTT CASSQVQGVGQPQHF
TRBJ2-5 - - 12 TRBV5-4 TGTGCCAGCAGCCGGGACCGGGAGACCCAGTACTTC CASSRDRETQYF
TRBJ1-5 - - 12 TRBV6-5 TGTGCCAGCTCTCGAGACAATCAGCCCCAGCATTTT CASSRDNQPQHF
TRBJ2-5 - - 14 TRBV28 TGTGCCAGCAGTTTATCAGGTTCCCAAGAGACCCAGTACTTC CASSLSGSQETQYF
TRBJ1-1 TRBD1 - 15 TRBV5-1 TGCGCCAGCAGCTCCACCGCACAGGGGTACACTGAAGCTTTCTTT CASSSTAQGYTEAFF
TRBJ2-7 TRBD2 - 15 TRBV11-1 TGTGCCAGCAGCCGTACTAGCGGGGGCCTCTACGAGCAGTACTTC CASSRTSGGLYEQYF
TRBJ2-7 TRBD2 - 16 TRBV5-1 TGCGCCAGCAGCTTGGATAGCGGGAGTTTCCCCTACGAGCAGTACTTC CASSLDSGSFPYEQYF
TRBJ2-5 - - 14 TRBV2 TGTGCCAGCCAGCAAGCGGACTACCAAGAGACCCAGTACTTC CASQQADYQETQYF
TRBJ2-1 TRBD2 - 20 TRBV9 TGTGCCAGCAGCGGACGCGGACTAGCGGGGGGGACGCTCTCCTACAATGAGCAGTTCTTC CASSGRGLAGGTLSYNEQFF
TRBJ2-7 - - 14 TRBV10-3 TGTGCCATCAGTTCCATGACTGAAAACTACGAGCAGTACTTC CAISSMTENYEQYF
TRBJ2-7 - once 14 TRBV11-3 TGTGCCAGCAGCCCCCGGACCTACCCTCTCGAGCAGTACTTC CASSPRTYPLEQYF
TRBJ2-7 - - 14 TRBV2 TGTGCCAGCAGTGAAGGGGCCCATTCGGGCGAGCAGTACTTC CASSEGAHSGEQYF
TRBJ2-2 TRBD1 - 16 TRBV18 TGTGCCAGCTCACCCCCGGACAGGACGAACACCGGGGAGCTGTTTTTT CASSPPDRTNTGELFF
TRBJ2-7 - - 13 TRBV7-8 TGTGCCAGCAGCTTACCGGGCTCCTACGAGCAGTACTTC CASSLPGSYEQYF
TRBJ2-7 - - 14 TRBV7-2 TGTGCCAGCAGCTTTCTACAGGGTTCCTACGAGCAGTACTTC CASSFLQGSYEQYF
TRBJ2-3 TRBD2 - 17 TRBV5-6 TGTGCCAGCAGCTTGGTCCTAGCGGGGGGGCTCACAGATACGCAGTATTTT CASSLVLAGGLTDTQYF
TRBJ2-5 - once 14 TRBV14 TGTGCCAGCAGCCAAAGGGACGGGCTGTGGTCCCAGTACTTC CASSQRDGLWSQYF
TRBJ1-1 - few 13 TRBV19 TGTGCCAGTAACCCACCTTCTAACACTGAAGCTTTCTTT CASNPPSNTEAFF
TRBJ2-6 - few 15 TRBV2 TGTGCCAGCAGTTCAGGGAGCGGTGGGGCCAACGTCCTGACTTTC CASSSGSGGANVLTF
TRBJ1-2 - - 13 TRBV28 TGTGCCAGCAGTTTAGGCAGGGTGGGAGGCTACACCTTC CASSLGRVGGYTF